The 32 T cell receptor beta chains below come from one sample, sequenced in a study of T cell responses to AZD1222 COVID-19 vaccine. Method: immunoSEQ multiplex PCR; TCRdb's copy keeps in-frame clones and lacks some. Here the sample spans tens of thousands of clones, 70% to 90% being singletons. The input for sequencing was peripheral blood, taken on day 0 of AZD1222 vaccination. The origin of the receptors is an adult in good health.

The chain is built from TRBV5-1 and TRBJ2-1; 11 bases agree with TRBD2. CDR1 is SGHRS and CDR2 is YFSETQ in the germline V gene. The CDR3 runs 17 residues. V gave up 4 bases and J gave up 6 bases; unmatched junction bases: 12. CDR3 loop: CASSVTSGGPPGNEQFF. In DNA form, the CDR3 reads TGCGCCAGCAGCGTCACTAGCGGGGGCCCGCCGGGCAATGAGCAGTTCTTC.

The CDR3 region is CASSTWTGTDTQYF. The CDR3, as DNA: TGTGCCAGCAGTACGTGGACAGGCACAGATACGCAGTATTTT. J is TRBJ2-3 and V is TRBV6-5, with D possibly TRBD1 on 6 matching bases. V dropped 5 bases and J dropped 1 base, with 10 bases sitting between them. The CDR3 has 14 amino acids. The germline gives CDR1 MNHEY, CDR2 SVGAGI.

For the CDR3, the DNA is TGTGCCAGCAGTTACTCTCCAGGGCGAACCGGGGAGCTGTTTTTT. As protein: CASSYSPGRTGELFF. The rearrangement links TRBV6-6 to TRBJ2-2; weak D call: TRBD1 (5 bases). There are 15 residues in the CDR3. The V end was cut by 0 bases, the J end by 5 bases, with 10 bases between. Germline assignment: CDR1 MNHNY and CDR2 SVGAGI (reference sequence).

The chain recombines TRBV5-1 with TRBJ1-5; D not certain. V lost 2 bases, J lost 2 bases, and 8 bases lay in between. The CDR3 spans 14 residues. CDR1 and CDR2 from the germline V gene are SGHRS and YFSETQ. CDR3 loop: CASSFGEGNQPQHF. CDR3 nucleotides: TGCGCCAGCAGCTTTGGGGAAGGCAATCAGCCCCAGCATTTT.

The chain recombines TRBV5-1 with TRBJ1-4; no firm D call. CDR1 SGHRS and CDR2 YFSETQ come from the germline V gene. The CDR3 is 15 residues long. The V end was cut by 3 bases, the J end by 0 bases, with 9 bases between. CDR3 region: CASSSYGATNEKLFF. CDR3 in DNA: TGCGCCAGCAGCTCATACGGTGCAACTAATGAAAAACTGTTTTTT.

The chain is built from TRBV5-4 and TRBJ1-2; 10 nucleotides match TRBD1. V was pared by 3 bases and J by 8 bases, with 7 bases of the junction left unmatched. The germline CDR1 and CDR2 sequences are SGHNT and YYREEE (reference sequence). This CDR3 region has 14 residues. The CDR3, as DNA: TGTGCCAGCAGCTGGGGGGACAGGGGACCGGGCTACACCTTC. This codes for CASSWGDRGPGYTF.

V and J are TRBV4-3 and TRBJ2-7, with D possibly TRBD1 on 5 matching bases. Germline lookup yields CDR1 LGHNA and CDR2 YSLEER. V shed 0 bases and J shed 2 bases, with 11 bases lying between them. CDR3 size: 15 residues. The CDR3 DNA reads as TGCGCCAGCAGCCAAGATAGGGGAACGGCCTACGAGCAGTACTTC. This codes for CASSQDRGTAYEQYF.

This sequence joins TRBV18 and TRBJ2-1, with D unresolved. V shed 0 bases and J shed 3 bases, with 6 bases lying between them. The CDR3 sequence is 14 residues long. CDR1 KGHSH and CDR2 LQKENI come from the germline V gene. CDR3 loop: CASSPPGGYNEQFF. CDR3 bases: TGTGCCAGCTCACCACCAGGCGGCTACAATGAGCAGTTCTTC.

V gene TRBV15 combines with J gene TRBJ1-1; D remains unclear. Germline V gene sequence: CDR1 LNHNV, CDR2 YYDKDF (reference sequence). The V gene lost 0 bases and the J gene lost 0 bases, with 5 bases spanning the gap. The CDR3 sequence is 14 residues long. The CDR3 DNA reads as TGTGCCACCAGCAGAGATAGTTTGAACACTGAAGCTTTCTTT. This gives the protein CATSRDSLNTEAFF.

The rearrangement uses TRBV7-3 and TRBJ2-2; 7 bases are shared with TRBD1. Germline CDR1 and CDR2: SGHTA and FQGTGA. J gave up 4 bases and V 5 bases, and 4 bases lay outside the gene matches. The CDR3 is made up of 14 amino acids. For the CDR3, the DNA is TGTGCCAGCAGCCCCGACAGGGTCACCGGGGAGCTGTTTTTT. Translated: CASSPDRVTGELFF.

This sequence joins TRBV27 and TRBJ1-2, with D maybe TRBD1 (5 bases). Trimming pared 7 bases from V and 0 bases from J, leaving 15 bases between. The germline V gene has CDR1 MNHEY and CDR2 SMNVEV (reference sequence). The CDR3 sequence is 15 residues long. CDR3 loop: CASTTLGGANYGYTF. The CDR3 DNA sequence: TGTGCCAGCACCACCCTGGGGGGAGCTAACTATGGCTACACCTTC.

This clone was seen a single time. At one of its ends the junction is not consistent with the germline gene, which may arise from a read error. The CDR3 spells CASSRYGQGRDMQYF. The CDR3 DNA follows: TGTGCCAGCAGCAGATACGGACAGGGGCGGGATATGCAGTATTTT. The chain couples TRBV7-3 to TRBJ2-3; 9 bases align to TRBD1. The CDR3 extends over 15 amino acids. The V gene's germline CDR1 is SGHTA and CDR2 FQGTGA.

This CDR3 is CASSPGTSYSPLHF. CDR3 coding DNA: TGTGCCAGCAGTCCCGGGACCTCCTATTCACCCCTCCACTTT. The chain joins TRBV28 to TRBJ1-6; maybe TRBD1 (5 bases). The germline V and J ends were trimmed by 5 bases and 8 bases, with 13 bases remaining between them. The CDR3 is 14 residues long. Germline V gene data show CDR1 as MDHEN and CDR2 as SYDVKM.

This chain uses TRBV6-5 with TRBJ2-3, with TRBD2 identical over 8 bases. After removal of 4 bases from V and 0 bases from J, the junction contained 3 bases not matched to a gene. Per the germline V gene, CDR1 is MNHEY and CDR2 is SVGAGI. This CDR3 has 15 residues. The CDR3 coding sequence is TGTGCCAGCAGTTGGGTAGCGGGGAGCACAGATACGCAGTATTTT. Encoded protein: CASSWVAGSTDTQYF.

The chain is built from TRBV10-2 and TRBJ2-7, with D possibly matching TRBD1 (5 bases). Germline CDR1 reads WSHSY; CDR2 reads SAAADI. The CDR3 extends over 12 amino acids. Trimming removed 6 bases from V and 4 bases from J, with 10 bases in between. DNA for the CDR3: TGCGCCAGCAGCAAAGACAGATACGAGCAGTACTTC. Its protein product is CASSKDRYEQYF.

The chain couples TRBV3-1 (or the pseudogene TRBV3-2) to TRBJ2-7, with 7 bases lining up with TRBD2. Looked up from germline, CDR1 is LGHDT and CDR2 is YNNKEL (reference sequence). This CDR3 comprises 18 residues. The J segment lost 3 bases and the V segment lost 1 base, leaving 15 bases of the junction unmatched. CDR3 protein: CASSQVGLGKPGVYEQYF. CDR3 DNA: TGTGCCAGCAGCCAAGTTGGACTAGGAAAACCTGGCGTCTACGAGCAGTACTTC.

The rearrangement links TRBV20-1 to TRBJ1-6, with TRBD1 as a possible D gene (5 bases). The V end lost 3 bases, the J end lost 9 bases, and 18 bases lay between the germline ends. This CDR3 comprises 15 residues. Germline assignment: CDR1 DFQATT and CDR2 SNEGSKA (reference sequence). In DNA form, the CDR3 reads TGCAGTGCTAGTGATACCCAGAGCGGGGGTTCACCCCTCCACTTT. It codes for CSASDTQSGGSPLHF.

The chain couples TRBV11-3 to TRBJ2-1, with D unresolved. The germline V and J ends were trimmed by 1 base and 6 bases, with 1 base remaining between them. The V gene's germline CDR1 is SGHNT and CDR2 YENEEA. CDR3 size: 11 residues. The CDR3 loop reads CASSLGNEQFF. CDR3 DNA: TGTGCCAGCAGCTTAGGCAATGAGCAGTTCTTC.

The chain couples TRBV7-3 to TRBJ2-7; D unclear. In germline, CDR1 is SGHTA, CDR2 FQGTGA. The V gene lost 0 bases and the J gene lost 0 bases, with 6 bases spanning the gap. The length of the CDR3 is 14 residues. The CDR3 sequence is CASSLTLSSYEQYF. The CDR3 nucleotides read TGTGCCAGCAGCTTAACCTTGAGCTCCTACGAGCAGTACTTC.

J is TRBJ1-1 and V is TRBV29-1; a weak D match, TRBD1 (5 bases). The CDR3 has 11 residues. In germline, CDR1 is SQVTM, CDR2 ANQGSEA. Trimming took off 7 bases at V and 10 bases at J, with 16 bases between the two ends. The CDR3 nucleotides are TGCAGCGGACTCCGGGGGTCAGCAGCTTTCTTT. Translated, it gives CSGLRGSAAFF.

The rearrangement links TRBV29-1 to TRBJ2-1, with 8 bases lining up with TRBD1. The V and J ends lost 2 bases and 2 bases, in that order; junction bases with no gene match: 5. The V gene's germline CDR1 is SQVTM and CDR2 ANQGSEA. CDR3 size: 15 residues. The CDR3 DNA follows: TGCAGCGTTGAAACCGGACAGGGTGCCTACAATGAGCAGTTCTTC. This encodes CSVETGQGAYNEQFF.

This clone was detected once. The chain combines TRBV27 with TRBJ1-6; weak D call: TRBD1 (5 bases). The CDR3 totals 14 residues. Germline CDR1 is MNHEY and CDR2 is SMNVEV (reference sequence). V shed 6 bases and J shed 6 bases, with 12 bases lying between them. The CDR3 sequence: CASSPGTGNSPLHF. The CDR3 coding sequence is TGTGCCAGCAGCCCCGGGACCGGTAATTCACCCCTCCACTTT.

CDR3 amino acids: CASSPGQEVGELFF. The CDR3 region has the DNA TGCGCCAGCAGCCCGGGACAGGAGGTCGGGGAGCTGTTTTTT. V is TRBV5-1 and J is TRBJ2-2; 8 bases match TRBD1. V shed 4 bases, J shed 7 bases, and the junction held 6 bases outside the gene matches. Per the germline V gene, CDR1 is SGHRS and CDR2 is YFSETQ. The CDR3 spans 14 residues.

This clone was found once. The genes are TRBV7-2 and TRBJ2-1; either TRBD1 or TRBD2 may supply D (6 bases each). This CDR3 has 16 amino acids. V lost 5 bases to trimming and J lost 1 base, with 15 bases between them. Germline V gene lookup returns CDR1 SGHTA and CDR2 FQGNSA. The CDR3 DNA follows: TGTGCCAGCAGCCTCCACGGGGGCCAGTCCTACAATGAGCAGTTCTTC. Encoded protein: CASSLHGGQSYNEQFF.

J is TRBJ2-3 and V is TRBV19; 7 bases are shared with TRBD1. Looked up from germline, CDR1 is LNHDA and CDR2 is SQIVND (reference sequence). Trimming at V came to 4 bases and at J to 0 bases, leaving 4 bases not matched to a gene. The CDR3 covers 15 residues. The CDR3 protein is CASSTGQRSTDTQYF. CDR3 DNA: TGTGCCAGTAGTACGGGACAGAGAAGCACAGATACGCAGTATTTT.

The V call is TRBV2, the J call TRBJ2-7; weak D call: TRBD2 (5 bases). The CDR3 consists of 15 residues. The germline V gene has CDR1 SNHLY and CDR2 FYNNEI. Trimming took 2 bases from V and 3 from J, leaving 14 bases between them. In DNA, the CDR3 is TGTGCCAGCAGTGAACGGGGAAACCCCCTCTACGAGCAGTACTTC. Its translation is CASSERGNPLYEQYF.

The count of this clone is one. The chain combines TRBV19 with TRBJ2-2, with a weak D call TRBD2 (5 bases). Trimming stripped 7 bases from V and 3 bases from J, with 15 bases between. This CDR3 spans 15 amino acids. Germline CDR1 is LNHDA and CDR2 is SQIVND (reference sequence). CDR3 amino acids: CASNQPSRYTGELFF. In nucleotides, the CDR3 is TGTGCCAGTAATCAGCCTAGCCGGTACACCGGGGAGCTGTTTTTT. Full variable domain (remainder filled in from reference TRBV19 and TRBJ2-2): DGGITQSPKYLFRKEGQNVTLSCEQNLNHDAMYWYRQDPGQGLRLIYYSQIVNDFQKGDIAEGYSVSREKKESFPLTVTSAQKNPTAFYLCASNQPSRYTGELFFGEGSRLTVL.

This chain links TRBV7-9 with TRBJ2-7; D is ambiguous. V lost 0 bases to trimming and J lost 2 bases, with 2 bases between them. The germline gives CDR1 SEHNR, CDR2 FQNEAQ (reference sequence). CDR3 length equals 12 residues. The CDR3 region is CASSLAAYEQYF. The CDR3 DNA follows: TGTGCCAGCAGCTTAGCCGCCTACGAGCAGTACTTC.

This chain joins TRBV7-9 and TRBJ1-6, with D unclear. Per germline, CDR1 SEHNR and CDR2 FQNEAQ (reference sequence). This CDR3 is built from 16 residues. Trimming removed 6 bases at V and 6 bases at J, with 18 bases between. The CDR3 DNA is TGTGCCAGCAGTCCCACTCCCTCACAGATTAATTCACCCCTCCACTTT. Its translation: CASSPTPSQINSPLHF.

This chain joins TRBV2 and TRBJ1-5, with D perhaps TRBD1 (6 bases). The CDR3 is 14 residues long. Germline-derived CDR1 and CDR2 are SNHLY and FYNNEI. V lost 6 bases and J 6 bases, leaving 15 bases between the germline ends. The CDR3 nucleotides are TGTGCCAGCAGCCAACAGGGAGCGGTTCAGCCCCAGCATTTT. This gives the protein CASSQQGAVQPQHF.

The chain couples TRBV6-2 or TRBV6-3 to TRBJ2-2, with D unresolved. Per the germline V gene, CDR1 is MNHEY and CDR2 is SVGEGT. The CDR3 runs 13 residues. Trimming cost V 5 bases and J 7 bases, with 11 bases left between them. The CDR3 here is CASSVNRVGELFF. The CDR3 nucleotides are TGTGCCAGCAGTGTAAATAGGGTCGGGGAGCTGTTTTTT.

This sequence joins TRBV29-1 and TRBJ1-3; D gene unclear. The V end lost 7 bases, the J end lost 4 bases, and 11 bases lay between the germline ends. CDR3 length equals 12 residues. In germline, CDR1 is SQVTM, CDR2 ANQGSEA. In DNA form, the CDR3 reads TGCAGCGGTGGCCCCTCGGGAAACACCATATATTTT. Its protein product is CSGGPSGNTIYF.